These 27 T cell receptor beta chains share one sample of origin, sequenced in a study of cytomegalovirus exposure and HLA in healthy donors (dated by TCRdb to the late 2010s). The library was obtained by the immunoSEQ multiplex PCR assay. The multiplex PCR relied on a mix of 60 forward primers for TCR Vbeta segments and 13 reverse primers for TCR Jbeta segments. In its TCRdb copy, this immuneACCESS table keeps in-frame sequences only and misses some clones. Where compared with another copy, unresolved V genes explain less than half of these, and the others have no known cause. The sample includes over 150,000 clones, with around four fifths observed a single time. About 13% of the sample comes from the top ten. The sequenced sample was PBMCs. The origin of the receptors is a woman aged 45 to 65 in good health and CMV-seropositive.

This chain links TRBV5-6 with TRBJ2-2, with D possibly TRBD1 on 5 matching bases. Germline values: CDR1 SGHDT, CDR2 YYEEEE. The length of the CDR3 is 15 residues. V gave up 1 base and J gave up 2 bases, with 9 bases separating them. CDR3 DNA: TGTGCCAGCAGCTTGTTGGGGCCTAACACCGGGGAGCTGTTTTTT. Amino acids: CASSLLGPNTGELFF.

The chain uses TRBV5-1 and TRBJ1-2; a weak D match, TRBD1 (5 bases). Germline CDR1 and CDR2: SGHRS and YFSETQ. The CDR3 covers 15 residues. Trimming stripped 0 bases from V and 3 bases from J, with 12 bases between. CDR3: CASSLVGPGDYGYTF. The CDR3 DNA is TGCGCCAGCAGCTTGGTGGGGCCTGGGGACTATGGCTACACCTTC.

In this sample, this clone turned up a few times. The chain is built from TRBV29-1 and TRBJ1-5, with a possible D match to TRBD1 (6 bases). Trimming shortened V by 8 bases and J by 4 bases, and 15 bases separated the two germline ends. The germline gives CDR1 SQVTM, CDR2 ANQGSEA. The CDR3 runs to 13 residues. The DNA for the CDR3 is TGCAGCCCCCGGACAGTGCCTAATCAGCCCCAGCATTTT. It encodes CSPRTVPNQPQHF. Filled out from reference TRBV29-1 and TRBJ1-5, the complete variable domain reads SAVISQKPSRDICQRGTSLTIQCQVDSQVTMMFWYRQQPGQSLTLIATANQGSEATYESGFVIDKFPISRPNLTFSTLTVSNMSPEDSSIYLCSPRTVPNQPQHFGDGTRLSIL.

The chain joins TRBV19 to TRBJ1-2, with D possibly TRBD1 on 5 matching bases. CDR3 length equals 18 residues. The V end was cut by 1 base, the J end by 4 bases, with 22 bases between. The germline V gene has CDR1 LNHDA and CDR2 SQIVND (reference sequence). The CDR3 bases are TGTGCCAGTAGTATAGGGGGCGGCCAGACTGGTCGTTTCTATGGCTACACCTTC. The encoded protein is CASSIGGGQTGRFYGYTF. Supplemented by reference TRBV19 and TRBJ1-2, the full variable domain reads DGGITQSPKYLFRKEGQNVTLSCEQNLNHDAMYWYRQDPGQGLRLIYYSQIVNDFQKGDIAEGYSVSREKKESFPLTVTSAQKNPTAFYLCASSIGGGQTGRFYGYTFGSGTRLTVV.

This chain links TRBV5-1 with TRBJ1-2; D remains unclear. V was cut by 0 bases and J by 7 bases, with 13 bases left in between. Germline V gene sequence: CDR1 SGHRS, CDR2 YFSETQ. The length of the CDR3 is 14 residues. The CDR3 region is CASSLARSEGGYTF. CDR3 nucleotides: TGCGCCAGCAGCTTGGCTAGGTCTGAGGGTGGCTACACCTTC.

The chain couples TRBV7-9 to TRBJ1-2; 7 bases map to TRBD1. V was pared by 5 bases and J by 1 base, with 10 bases of the junction left unmatched. The CDR3 extends over 16 amino acids. Germline CDR1 SEHNR, CDR2 FQNEAQ (reference sequence). The DNA for the CDR3 is TGTGCCAGCAGCCCGTTAATAACAGGGGTTAACTATGGCTACACCTTC. It encodes CASSPLITGVNYGYTF.

V gene TRBV6-5 combines with J gene TRBJ1-5; D gene ambiguous. Germline assignment: CDR1 MNHEY and CDR2 SVGAGI. V shed 5 bases and J shed 3 bases, with 8 bases lying between them. The CDR3 is 13 amino acids. CDR3 sequence: CASSRSPNQPQHF. Written as DNA, the CDR3 is TGTGCCAGCAGTAGGAGCCCCAATCAGCCCCAGCATTTT.

The chain links TRBV15 to TRBJ1-1; 10 bases agree with TRBD1. This CDR3 comprises 15 residues. CDR1 and CDR2 (germline): LNHNV, YYDKDF (reference sequence). The junction had 3 bases not matched to a gene; V was cut back by 1 base and J by 4 bases. This CDR3 reads CATSRGGQGSTEAFF. DNA of the CDR3: TGTGCCACCAGCAGAGGGGGACAGGGGTCCACTGAAGCTTTCTTT.

The rearrangement links TRBV9 to TRBJ2-3; the D gene is possibly TRBD1 (5 bases). This CDR3 is 15 amino acids long. Germline V lookup: CDR1 SGDLS, CDR2 YYNGEE. V gave up 4 bases and J gave up 1 base, with 13 bases separating them. The CDR3 here is CASSPGGRGTDTQYF. The CDR3 nucleotides are TGTGCCAGCAGCCCCGGCGGCAGGGGCACAGATACGCAGTATTTT. The full variable domain, rest sourced from reference TRBV9 and TRBJ2-3, is DSGVTQTPKHLITATGQRVTLRCSPRSGDLSVYWYQQSLDQGLQFLIQYYNGEERAKGNILERFSAQQFPDLHSELNLSSLELGDSALYFCASSPGGRGTDTQYFGPGTRLTVL.

The J gene is TRBJ2-3, the V gene TRBV5-4; D is unresolved. Trimming stripped 4 bases from V and 6 bases from J, with 9 bases between. CDR1 is SGHNT and CDR2 is YYREEE in the germline V gene (reference sequence). The CDR3 runs to 12 residues. The CDR3 region has the DNA TGTGCCAGCAGCCCGCAGGCGGATACGCAGTATTTT. This codes for CASSPQADTQYF.

The V call is TRBV7-9, the J call TRBJ1-5; possible D gene TRBD1, 6 bases. V lost 1 base to trimming and J lost 1 base, with 11 bases between them. This CDR3 region has 16 residues. Germline loops: CDR1 SEHNR, CDR2 FQNEAQ (reference sequence). The CDR3 coding sequence is TGTGCCAGCAGCTTAGAGGGGGAGTGGAGCAATCAGCCCCAGCATTTT. The encoded protein is CASSLEGEWSNQPQHF.

The chain employs TRBV6-1 and TRBJ1-1; 9 bases map to TRBD1. Germline V gene data show CDR1 as MNHNS and CDR2 as SASEGT. Unmatched junction bases numbered 3, after V lost 6 bases and J lost 1 base. The CDR3 sequence is 14 residues long. The CDR3 is CASRDRGANTEAFF. DNA of the CDR3: TGTGCCAGCAGGGACAGGGGAGCGAACACTGAAGCTTTCTTT.

This chain uses TRBV10-3 with TRBJ1-1; 10 nucleotides line up with TRBD1. The V and J ends lost 9 bases and 1 base, in that order; junction bases with no gene match: 2. The V gene's germline CDR1 is ENHRY and CDR2 SYGVKD. CDR3 size: 13 residues. In DNA form, the CDR3 reads TGTGCCATAGGGACAGGGGCGAACACTGAAGCTTTCTTT. This encodes CAIGTGANTEAFF.

The chain employs TRBV2 and TRBJ2-7, with D perhaps matching TRBD2 (6 bases). V lost 5 bases to trimming and J lost 2 bases, with 13 bases between them. This CDR3 has 14 amino acids. CDR1 is SNHLY and CDR2 is FYNNEI in the germline V gene. The CDR3 sequence is CASSPGTRAYEQYF. The DNA of the CDR3 is TGTGCCAGCAGTCCCGGGACTCGGGCCTACGAGCAGTACTTC.

The sample holds one count of this clone. The chain links TRBV7-8 to TRBJ1-6, with TRBD1 matching over 7 bases. Germline CDR1 SGHVS, CDR2 FQNEAQ. The CDR3 sequence is 14 residues long. The V gene end was trimmed by 3 bases and the J gene end by 10 bases; junction bases not matched to a gene: 6. The CDR3 DNA sequence: TGTGCCAGCAGCTTTGGACAGGTTGGGTCACCCCTCCACTTT. Protein sequence: CASSFGQVGSPLHF.

This clone was picked up a small number of times. The chain combines TRBV15 with TRBJ1-1, with D possibly being TRBD1 (6 bases). Germline loops: CDR1 LNHNV, CDR2 YYDKDF (reference sequence). Trimming removed 5 bases at V and 5 bases at J, with 15 bases between. The CDR3 sequence is 14 residues long. CDR3 coding DNA: TGTGCCACCAGCTATTTACAGGGAGGGACTGAAGCTTTCTTT. Translating it yields CATSYLQGGTEAFF.

The rearrangement joins TRBV5-4 to TRBJ2-3; a weak D match, TRBD2 (6 bases). This CDR3 is built from 15 residues. CDR1 is SGHNT and CDR2 is YYREEE in the germline V gene (reference sequence). Trimming removed 3 bases from V and 4 bases from J, with 15 bases in between. This chain's CDR3 is CASSSDRRVADTQYF. CDR3 in DNA: TGTGCCAGCAGCTCGGACCGGAGGGTCGCAGATACGCAGTATTTT.

V and J are TRBV29-1 and TRBJ2-4; unclear D gene. Germline lookup yields CDR1 SQVTM and CDR2 ANQGSEA. Trimming removed 6 bases from V and 0 bases from J, with 12 bases in between. The CDR3 is 14 amino acids. DNA for the CDR3: TGCAGCGTCCGCACAATCCTAGCCAAAAACATTCAGTACTTC. As protein: CSVRTILAKNIQYF.

By its share, this clone is medium-sized. The chain recombines TRBV7-9 with TRBJ2-1, with no clear D. The CDR3 has 12 residues. Germline assignment: CDR1 SEHNR and CDR2 FQNEAQ (reference sequence). V dropped 5 bases and J dropped 6 bases, with 8 bases sitting between them. The CDR3 spells CASSPVLNEQFF. DNA of the CDR3: TGTGCCAGCAGCCCGGTGCTCAATGAGCAGTTCTTC.

The chain links TRBV6-5 to TRBJ1-2; 7 bases align to TRBD1. Trimming cost V 8 bases and J 7 bases; bases outside gene matches: 13. CDR1 and CDR2 (germline): MNHEY, SVGAGI. There are 14 residues in the CDR3. DNA of the CDR3: TGTGCCAGCGGCGGGCAGGGGGAACTGAGTGGCTACACCTTC. Its protein product is CASGGQGELSGYTF.

The chain joins TRBV9 to TRBJ2-5; 14 bases line up with TRBD2. Losses at the gene ends were 4 bases for V and 1 base for J; bases not matched to a gene: 3. In germline, CDR1 is SGDLS, CDR2 YYNGEE. This CDR3 is built from 16 residues. CDR3: CASSLGLAGGQETQYF. The CDR3 DNA follows: TGTGCCAGCAGCCTCGGACTAGCGGGGGGCCAAGAGACCCAGTACTTC.

The chain has TRBV5-1 and TRBJ1-1, with 10 positions matching TRBD1. This CDR3 has 15 amino acids. CDR1 is SGHRS and CDR2 is YFSETQ in the germline V gene. The ends lost 4 bases at V and 3 bases at J; junction bases unmatched: 6. The CDR3 loop reads CASSGRTGGDTEAFF. In nucleotides, the CDR3 is TGCGCCAGCAGCGGCCGGACAGGGGGTGACACTGAAGCTTTCTTT. The full variable domain, with the rest looked up from reference TRBV5-1 and TRBJ1-1, is KAGVTQTPRYLIKTRGQQVTLSCSPISGHRSVSWYQQTPGQGLQFLFEYFSETQRNKGNFPGRFSGRQFSNSRSEMNVSTLELGDSALYLCASSGRTGGDTEAFFGQGTRLTVV.

This rearrangement joins TRBV7-6 to TRBJ1-5; 7 positions agree with TRBD1. CDR1 is SGHVS and CDR2 is FNYEAQ in the germline V gene. The CDR3 extends over 13 amino acids. J was trimmed by 8 bases and V by 6 bases; bases with no gene match: 7. The CDR3, as DNA: TGTGCCAGCAGTCAGGGGGGCGGGGAGCCCCAGCATTTT. Amino acid sequence: CASSQGGGEPQHF. Supplemented by reference TRBV7-6 and TRBJ1-5, the full variable domain reads GAGVSQSPRYKVTKRGQDVALRCDPISGHVSLYWYRQALGQGPEFLTYFNYEAQQDKSGLPNDRFSAERPEGSISTLTIQRTEQRDSAMYRCASSQGGGEPQHFGDGTRLSIL.

The chain recombines TRBV7-8 with TRBJ2-7, with a weak D call TRBD1 (5 bases). Germline assignment: CDR1 SGHVS and CDR2 FQNEAQ. This CDR3 spans 13 amino acids. Trimming took 4 bases from V and 1 from J, leaving 8 bases between them. The CDR3: CASSSTGSYEQYF. For the CDR3, the DNA is TGTGCCAGCAGCTCTACAGGATCCTACGAGCAGTACTTC.

The CDR3 bases are TGTGCCAGCAGTTGGGACAGTACTTACACTGAAGCTTTCTTT. Its protein product is CASSWDSTYTEAFF. The J gene is TRBJ1-1, the V gene TRBV7-9; 7 bases fit TRBD1. The CDR3 contains 14 residues. Germline V gives CDR1 SEHNR, CDR2 FQNEAQ (reference sequence). The junction had 7 bases not matched to a gene; V was cut back by 6 bases and J by 3 bases.

V is TRBV19 and J is TRBJ2-3; TRBD1 agrees at 7 bases. Germline V gives CDR1 LNHDA, CDR2 SQIVND (reference sequence). Trimming cost V 5 bases and J 4 bases; bases outside gene matches: 9. The CDR3 runs to 15 residues. DNA for the CDR3: TGTGCCAGTAGTTTTCGACAGGGTGGCGCAGATACGCAGTATTTT. Translated, it gives CASSFRQGGADTQYF.

The sample holds one count of this clone. The chain combines TRBV10-3 with TRBJ2-7, with TRBD2 matching over 7 bases. CDR1 ENHRY and CDR2 SYGVKD come from the germline V gene. CDR3 length equals 15 residues. V shed 3 bases and J 6 bases; nucleotides not matched to a gene: 11. The CDR3 spells CAISDTGGFSLEQYF. As DNA, the CDR3 is TGTGCCATCAGTGATACGGGGGGTTTCTCTCTCGAGCAGTACTTC.